These 27 T cell receptor beta chains originate from one sample sequenced in a study of blood T cell repertoires in COVID-19. Generated by immunoSEQ multiplex PCR, the TCRdb table keeps only in-frame clones and is missing some. The table lists over 200,000 clones, 80% to 90% of them singletons. Sequenced sample: PBMCs or T cells enriched from blood (not recorded which). The source of these receptors is a woman aged 25 to 45 who had been exposed to COVID-19.

The CDR3 protein is CASSLPLEQFF. The CDR3 coding sequence is TGTGCCAGCAGCTTACCCCTTGAGCAGTTCTTC. The chain joins TRBV7-3 to TRBJ2-1, with D hard to call. V lost 2 bases to trimming and J lost 9 bases, with 5 bases between them. The CDR3 sequence is 11 residues long. The germline V gene encodes CDR1 SGHTA and CDR2 FQGTGA.

The chain is built from TRBV5-1 and TRBJ2-3; 11 bases line up with TRBD2. Germline V gene sequence: CDR1 SGHRS, CDR2 YFSETQ. CDR3 length equals 17 residues. After removal of 4 bases from V and 4 bases from J, the junction contained 11 bases not matched to a gene. In DNA, the CDR3 is TGCGCCAGCAGCCCTACCCTCGGTAGCGGGAGGGCAGATACGCAGTATTTT. This translates into CASSPTLGSGRADTQYF.

The chain employs TRBV5-1 and TRBJ1-4, with 7 bases lining up with TRBD1. The germline V gene encodes CDR1 SGHRS and CDR2 YFSETQ. Trimming took 3 bases from V and 4 from J; bases not matched to a gene: 9. The CDR3 is 16 residues long. The CDR3 bases are TGCGCCAGCAGCTACGGGACAGCGCACATTAATGAAAAACTGTTTTTT. Its protein product is CASSYGTAHINEKLFF.

The rearrangement uses TRBV6-5 and TRBJ1-1, with 8 bases aligning to TRBD1. CDR3 size: 15 residues. V was pared by 3 bases and J by 1 base, with 4 bases of the junction left unmatched. CDR1 and CDR2 from the germline V gene are MNHEY and SVGAGI. In DNA form, the CDR3 reads TGTGCCAGCAGTTATACGGGGACAGGGAACACTGAAGCTTTCTTT. This gives the protein CASSYTGTGNTEAFF.

CDR3 protein: CASSPRSRGAEGSPLHF. CDR3 in DNA: TGTGCCAGCTCACCACGCTCCAGGGGCGCGGAAGGTTCACCCCTCCACTTT. This chain links TRBV18 with TRBJ1-6, with D maybe TRBD1 (6 bases). This CDR3 has 17 residues. V lost 1 base to trimming and J lost 9 bases, with 19 bases between them. Germline CDR1 and CDR2: KGHSH and LQKENI.

In this sample, this clone turned up once. The CDR3 loop reads CASSRGLATSTDTQYF. CDR3 bases: TGTGCCAGCAGCAGGGGACTAGCGACTAGCACAGATACGCAGTATTTT. V usage is TRBV5-8 and J usage is TRBJ2-3; 10 nucleotides match TRBD2. J gave up 0 bases and V 4 bases, and 5 bases lay outside the gene matches. CDR1 SGHTS and CDR2 YDEGEE come from the germline V gene. There are 16 residues in the CDR3.

The chain joins TRBV19 to TRBJ2-7, with D perhaps matching TRBD2 (6 bases). The CDR3 is 19 residues long. V lost 0 bases and J lost 5, with 26 bases in between. CDR1 LNHDA and CDR2 SQIVND come from the germline V gene (reference sequence). CDR3 residues: CASSIEGLGGRAEKDEQYF. The CDR3, as DNA: TGTGCCAGTAGTATAGAAGGGCTCGGAGGGAGAGCGGAAAAGGACGAGCAGTACTTC.

This CDR3 reads CATSRGLGTSGSHRAYNEQFF. The CDR3 bases are TGTGCCACCAGCAGAGGTTTGGGGACTAGCGGGAGTCATAGGGCCTACAATGAGCAGTTCTTC. J is TRBJ2-1 and V is TRBV15, with TRBD2 matching over 14 bases. CDR1 LNHNV and CDR2 YYDKDF come from the germline V gene (reference sequence). The CDR3 has 21 residues. The V and J ends lost 1 base and 2 bases, in that order; junction bases with no gene match: 13.

This clone was observed a single time. The V gene is TRBV19, the J gene TRBJ1-3; D remains unclear. With 9 bases removed from V and 3 bases from J, the gap between germline ends came to 9 bases. This CDR3 contains 12 residues. Germline-derived CDR1 and CDR2 are LNHDA and SQIVND (reference sequence). The CDR3 DNA reads TGTGCCAGCAAGGGAGTTGGAAACACCATATATTTT. It translates to CASKGVGNTIYF.

The CDR3 DNA sequence: TGTGCCAGCAGCCCAGGGACAACTCAAGAGACCCAGTACTTC. Translation gives CASSPGTTQETQYF. This chain joins TRBV5-4 and TRBJ2-5; TRBD1 might be the D (6 bases). Germline CDR1 reads SGHNT; CDR2 reads YYREEE (reference sequence). CDR3 size: 14 residues. V was cut by 4 bases and J by 2 bases, with 12 bases left in between.

V usage is TRBV29-1 and J usage is TRBJ2-7; a possible D gene is TRBD1 (6 bases). Germline CDR1 and CDR2: SQVTM and ANQGSEA. CDR3 length equals 13 residues. The V end lost 7 bases, the J end lost 3 bases, and 16 bases lay between the germline ends. CDR3 DNA sequence: TGCAGCGGTGGGCAGGGGTCAGGCTACGAGCAGTACTTC. Residues: CSGGQGSGYEQYF.

The rearrangement links TRBV19 to TRBJ2-3; 13 nucleotides line up with TRBD2. Trimming at V came to 3 bases and at J to 2 bases, leaving 5 bases not matched to a gene. This CDR3 has 17 residues. Per the germline V gene, CDR1 is LNHDA and CDR2 is SQIVND (reference sequence). In DNA form, the CDR3 reads TGTGCCAGTAGTATCCCGGGACTAGCGGGGCTCACAGATACGCAGTATTTT. Translated: CASSIPGLAGLTDTQYF.

This chain connects TRBV29-1 to TRBJ2-3, with D perhaps matching TRBD2 (6 bases). Germline CDR1 and CDR2: SQVTM and ANQGSEA. The CDR3 runs to 15 residues. The V end was cut by 5 bases, the J end by 6 bases, with 21 bases between. DNA of the CDR3: TGCAGCGTTTCCGACGGGAGCCACTTAGAGGATACGCAGTATTTT. It translates to CSVSDGSHLEDTQYF.

V usage is TRBV7-2 and J usage is TRBJ1-3, with unresolved D. Deletions cut 4 bases from V and 0 bases from J, with 10 bases between. This CDR3 has 15 amino acids. Germline values: CDR1 SGHTA, CDR2 FQGNSA. The CDR3 here is CASSSMALSGNTIYF. CDR3 coding DNA: TGTGCCAGCAGCTCGATGGCTCTCTCTGGAAACACCATATATTTT.

The chain joins TRBV5-1 to TRBJ2-5, with 9 bases matching TRBD2. This CDR3 spans 14 amino acids. Germline V lookup: CDR1 SGHRS, CDR2 YFSETQ. Germline trimming cut 5 bases from V and 5 bases from J; bases unmatched to any gene: 7. The CDR3 loop reads CASRYSGSGETQYF. CDR3 coding DNA: TGCGCCAGCAGGTATAGCGGGAGCGGCGAGACCCAGTACTTC.

This clone was counted once. The V call is TRBV19, the J call TRBJ1-2; 7 bases match TRBD1. Trimming took 6 bases from V and 3 from J; bases not matched to a gene: 10. CDR3 size: 15 residues. In germline, CDR1 is LNHDA, CDR2 SQIVND (reference sequence). CDR3 DNA sequence: TGTGCCAGTAGCATAAACAGACAGGGCTACTATGGCTACACCTTC. Its protein product is CASSINRQGYYGYTF.

This clone was recorded only once. The rearrangement joins TRBV7-9 to TRBJ2-7; 8 nucleotides line up with TRBD1. From germline, CDR1 is SEHNR and CDR2 FQNEAQ (reference sequence). There are 14 residues in the CDR3. V dropped 6 bases and J dropped 5; count of bases not matched to a gene: 9. CDR3 sequence reads: CASSTYDRGHEQYF. CDR3 sequence (DNA): TGTGCCAGCAGTACGTACGACAGGGGCCACGAGCAGTACTTC.

This clone was counted ten times or more. The CDR3 here is CASSNEGVREKLFF. The CDR3, as DNA: TGTGCCAGCAGCAATGAAGGGGTTCGAGAAAAACTGTTTTTT. The V call is TRBV5-4, the J call TRBJ1-4; D is possibly TRBD1 (5 bases). This CDR3 has 14 amino acids. The V and J ends lost 4 bases and 8 bases respectively, with 15 bases between them. From germline, CDR1 is SGHNT and CDR2 YYREEE (reference sequence).

This sequence joins TRBV2 and TRBJ1-1; 7 bases match TRBD1. Germline V CDR1 and CDR2: SNHLY, FYNNEI. The CDR3 consists of 15 residues. The V gene end was trimmed by 6 bases and the J gene end by 0 bases; junction bases not matched to a gene: 7. In DNA, the CDR3 is TGTGCCAGCAGAGAGGGGGCGAAAATGAACACTGAAGCTTTCTTT. It codes for CASREGAKMNTEAFF. Supplemented by reference TRBV2 and TRBJ1-1, the full variable domain reads EPEVTQTPSHQVTQMGQEVILRCVPISNHLYFYWYRQILGQKVEFLVSFYNNEISEKSEIFDDQFSVERPDGSNFTLKIRSTKLEDSAMYFCASREGAKMNTEAFFGQGTRLTVV.

A few counts support this clone. Sequence at one end of the junction differs from germline and may be a read error. This chain connects TRBV6-5 to TRBJ2-1; 9 nucleotides align to TRBD2. CDR1 and CDR2 from the germline V gene are MNHEY and SVGAGI. There are 15 residues in the CDR3. CDR3 sequence: CASSYSRREGNVQFF. The CDR3 nucleotides read TGTGCCAGCAGTTACTCTCGGCGGGAGGGGAATGTGCAGTTCTTC.

This chain joins TRBV18 and TRBJ1-6; D may be TRBD1 (5 bases). The CDR3 length is 16 residues. Trimming cost V 4 bases and J 0 bases, with 10 bases left between them. CDR1 and CDR2 from the germline V gene are KGHSH and LQKENI. DNA for the CDR3: TGTGCCAGCTCACTGACAGAGAGCTCCTATAATTCACCCCTCCACTTT. Its protein product is CASSLTESSYNSPLHF.

This clone was found once. The chain is built from TRBV7-9 and TRBJ2-5; D perhaps matches TRBD2 (6 bases). From germline, CDR1 is SEHNR and CDR2 FQNEAQ (reference sequence). The CDR3 runs to 14 residues. V dropped 2 bases and J dropped 4 bases, with 11 bases sitting between them. The CDR3 region has the DNA TGTGCCAGCAGCTTATCGACCGGGAGAGAGACCCAGTACTTC. It encodes CASSLSTGRETQYF.

This chain joins TRBV7-3 and TRBJ1-2; D possibly corresponds to TRBD1 (6 bases). The CDR3 loop spans 13 amino acids. In germline, CDR1 is SGHTA, CDR2 FQGTGA. The ends were cut back, 0 bases at V and 7 bases at J, with 9 bases in the middle. The CDR3: CASSLTPGAGYTF. The DNA for the CDR3 is TGTGCCAGCAGCTTAACCCCAGGGGCTGGCTACACCTTC.

J is TRBJ2-1 and V is TRBV3-1 (or the pseudogene TRBV3-2); TRBD2 matches 9 bases. CDR3 length: 17 residues. J lost 0 bases, V lost 4 bases, and 7 bases had no gene match. Germline assignment: CDR1 LGHDT and CDR2 YNNKEL (reference sequence). CDR3 loop: CASSPSGRIGSYNEQFF. In DNA, the CDR3 is TGTGCCAGCAGCCCCAGCGGGAGGATAGGCTCCTACAATGAGCAGTTCTTC.

V is TRBV19 and J is TRBJ1-3, with D possibly being TRBD1 (5 bases). The germline V gene encodes CDR1 LNHDA and CDR2 SQIVND (reference sequence). The CDR3 is 15 residues long. V lost 6 bases, J lost 0 bases, and 12 bases lay in between. CDR3 amino acids: CASSSRTPSGNTIYF. CDR3 coding DNA: TGTGCCAGTAGCTCCAGGACACCCTCTGGAAACACCATATATTTT.

The chain has TRBV9 and TRBJ2-6; a weak D match, TRBD2 (6 bases). CDR1 and CDR2 (germline): SGDLS, YYNGEE. CDR3 length: 17 amino acids. V was pared by 4 bases and J by 6 bases, with 20 bases between. CDR3 sequence (DNA): TGTGCCAGCAGCCCCACGGGACGGGAGCTTAAGGCCAACGTCCTGACTTTC. It specifies CASSPTGRELKANVLTF.

Remarks on this clone: The identical CDR3 is also encoded by other nucleotide sequences in the sample. The chain links TRBV18 to TRBJ1-2; no firm D call. V gave up 2 bases and J gave up 6 bases, with 7 bases separating them. The germline V gene has CDR1 KGHSH and CDR2 LQKENI. The CDR3 has 12 amino acids. As DNA, the CDR3 is TGTGCCAGCTCACCATCCGGGGATGGCTACACCTTC. Translated, it gives CASSPSGDGYTF.